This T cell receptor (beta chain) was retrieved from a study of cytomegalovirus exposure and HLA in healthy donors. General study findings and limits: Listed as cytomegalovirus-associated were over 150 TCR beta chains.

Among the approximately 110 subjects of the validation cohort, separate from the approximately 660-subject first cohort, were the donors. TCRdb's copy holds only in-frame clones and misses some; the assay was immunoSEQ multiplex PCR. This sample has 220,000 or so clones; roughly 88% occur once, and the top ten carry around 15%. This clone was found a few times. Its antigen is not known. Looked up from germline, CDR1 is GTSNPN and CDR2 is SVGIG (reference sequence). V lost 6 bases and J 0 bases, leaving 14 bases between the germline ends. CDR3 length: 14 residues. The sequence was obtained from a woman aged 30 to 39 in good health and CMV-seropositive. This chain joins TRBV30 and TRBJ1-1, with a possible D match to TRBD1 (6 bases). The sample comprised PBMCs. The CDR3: CACRDTPMNTEAFF. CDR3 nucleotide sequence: TGTGCCTGTCGGGACACCCCCATGAACACTGAAGCTTTCTTT. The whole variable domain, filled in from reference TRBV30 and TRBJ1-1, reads SQTIHQWPATLVQPVGSPLSLECTVEGTSNPNLYWYRQAAGRGLQLLFYSVGIGQISSEVPQNLSASRPQDRQFILSSKKLLLSDSGFYLCACRDTPMNTEAFFGQGTRLTVV.